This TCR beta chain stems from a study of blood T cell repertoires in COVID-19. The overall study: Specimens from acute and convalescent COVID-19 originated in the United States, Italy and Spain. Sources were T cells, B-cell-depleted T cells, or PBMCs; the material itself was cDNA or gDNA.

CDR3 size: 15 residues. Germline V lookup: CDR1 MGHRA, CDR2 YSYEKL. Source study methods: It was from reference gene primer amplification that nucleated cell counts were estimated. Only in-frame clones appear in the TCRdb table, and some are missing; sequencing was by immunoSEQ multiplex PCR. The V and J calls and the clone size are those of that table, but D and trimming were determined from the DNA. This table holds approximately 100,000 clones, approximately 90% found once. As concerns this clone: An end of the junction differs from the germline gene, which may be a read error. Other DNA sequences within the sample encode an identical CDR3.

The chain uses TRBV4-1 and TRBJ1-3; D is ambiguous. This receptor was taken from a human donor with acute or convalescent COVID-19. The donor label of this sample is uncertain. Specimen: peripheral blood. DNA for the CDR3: TGCGCCAGCAGTCAAGATCTGAGCTCTGGAAACACCATATATTTT. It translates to CASSQDLSSGNTIYF.